This is a list of T cell receptor beta chains from one sample in a study of human T cells and chemical hapten exposure. In TCRdb, the RACE reads were re-called with MiXCR into one record per CDR3 protein. The sample includes nearly 85,000 distinct CDR3 sequences, under 14% of them seen just once. Sequences were derived from whole blood, sampled in connection with sensitization to the hapten diphenylcyclopropenone (DPC). These receptors originate from a man between 18 and 29 years old with alopecia areata. Some clones in this sample may be carry-over from other donors' samples. The CDR3 runs from the conserved cysteine through the conserved F or W. A D gene is named only where the DNA matches it firmly. Not every row has a clone size; where given, it reads once, few, many or a size class.

v_call: TRBV19; cdr3_length: 16; d_call: TRBD2; j_call: TRBJ2-2; clone_size: .; cdr3_nt: TGTGCCAGTACCTCCGTGAAGACTAGCATCCCCGGGGAGCTGTTTTTT; cdr3_aa: CASTSVKTSIPGELFF
v_call: TRBV7-9; cdr3_length: 17; d_call: TRBD2; j_call: TRBJ2-1; clone_size: .; cdr3_nt: TGTGCCAGCAGCTTACGAGTGGAGCGGGGGACCAGGAATGAGCAGTTCTTC; cdr3_aa: CASSLRVERGTRNEQFF
v_call: TRBV7-9; cdr3_length: 12; d_call: .; j_call: TRBJ2-5; clone_size: .; cdr3_nt: TGTGCCAGCAGCTTAGGCGACAGGTCACAGTACTTC; cdr3_aa: CASSLGDRSQYF
v_call: TRBV6-4; cdr3_length: 18; d_call: .; j_call: TRBJ1-4; clone_size: few; cdr3_nt: TGTGCCAGCAGTGTTACGGGGGCGGAGATGGCAACTAATGAAAAACTGTTTTTT; cdr3_aa: CASSVTGAEMATNEKLFF
v_call: TRBV2; cdr3_length: 14; d_call: .; j_call: TRBJ2-6; clone_size: .; cdr3_nt: TGTGCCAGCAGTACAGGGTCCGGGGCCAACGTCCTGACTTTC; cdr3_aa: CASSTGSGANVLTF
v_call: TRBV5-1; cdr3_length: 15; d_call: .; j_call: TRBJ2-1; clone_size: many; cdr3_nt: TGCGCCAGCAGCTTCTCGGGTCAGTCCTACAATGAGCAGTTCTTC; cdr3_aa: CASSFSGQSYNEQFF
v_call: TRBV9; cdr3_length: 14; d_call: .; j_call: TRBJ1-2; clone_size: many; cdr3_nt: TGTGCCTCTTTTTTCGGGGGTGCTAACTATGGCTACACCTTC; cdr3_aa: CASFFGGANYGYTF
v_call: TRBV11-2; cdr3_length: 14; d_call: .; j_call: TRBJ2-5; clone_size: many; cdr3_nt: TGTGCCAGCAGCTTAGACCTCACGATGGAGACCCAGTACTTC; cdr3_aa: CASSLDLTMETQYF
v_call: TRBV5-1; cdr3_length: 14; d_call: TRBD1; j_call: TRBJ1-1; clone_size: few; cdr3_nt: TGCGCCAGCAGGCTAACAGGGGACCAAACTGAAGCTTTCTTT; cdr3_aa: CASRLTGDQTEAFF
v_call: TRBV4-2; cdr3_length: 17; d_call: .; j_call: TRBJ2-2; clone_size: .; cdr3_nt: TGTGCCAGCAGCCCAGCTGGGGGGGGCCCGAACACCGGGGAGCTGTTTTTT; cdr3_aa: CASSPAGGGPNTGELFF
v_call: TRBV4-1; cdr3_length: 12; d_call: .; j_call: TRBJ2-7; clone_size: many; cdr3_nt: TGCGCCAGCAGCCGCGGGGTCTACGAGCAGTACTTC; cdr3_aa: CASSRGVYEQYF
v_call: TRBV12-5; cdr3_length: 14; d_call: .; j_call: TRBJ1-1; clone_size: many; cdr3_nt: TGTGCTAGTGCCATTCAGTCGGTACCCACTGAAGCTTTCTTT; cdr3_aa: CASAIQSVPTEAFF
v_call: TRBV19; cdr3_length: 17; d_call: TRBD2; j_call: TRBJ2-1; clone_size: few; cdr3_nt: TGTGCCAGTAGTATAGCCCCGGGACTAGCGGTCTACAATGGGCAGTTCTTC; cdr3_aa: CASSIAPGLAVYNGQFF
v_call: TRBV10-3; cdr3_length: 12; d_call: TRBD1; j_call: TRBJ1-4; clone_size: few; cdr3_nt: TGTGCCATCAGTGAGGGACAGGAGAAACTGTTTTTT; cdr3_aa: CAISEGQEKLFF
v_call: TRBV9; cdr3_length: 16; d_call: TRBD1; j_call: TRBJ2-3; clone_size: few; cdr3_nt: TGTGCCAGCAGCGCCAGGGACAGGGGAGGACCAGATACGCAGTATTTT; cdr3_aa: CASSARDRGGPDTQYF
v_call: TRBV5-6; cdr3_length: 12; d_call: TRBD1; j_call: TRBJ1-2; clone_size: .; cdr3_nt: TGTGCCAGCAGCCCGGACAGGCATGGCTACACCTTC; cdr3_aa: CASSPDRHGYTF
v_call: TRBV29-1; cdr3_length: 14; d_call: TRBD1; j_call: TRBJ1-2; clone_size: few; cdr3_nt: TGCAGCGTCGTACATATACAGGGGGCCTATGGCTACACCTTC; cdr3_aa: CSVVHIQGAYGYTF
v_call: TRBV11-2; cdr3_length: 15; d_call: TRBD1; j_call: TRBJ2-7; clone_size: many; cdr3_nt: TGTGCCAGCAGCGAAGAACCGGACAGGGCCCACGAGCAGTACTTC; cdr3_aa: CASSEEPDRAHEQYF
v_call: TRBV29-1; cdr3_length: 11; d_call: .; j_call: TRBJ2-3; clone_size: many; cdr3_nt: TGCAGCGTTGGGAGGACAGATACGCAGTATTTT; cdr3_aa: CSVGRTDTQYF
v_call: TRBV18; cdr3_length: 15; d_call: TRBD2; j_call: TRBJ2-7; clone_size: few; cdr3_nt: TGTGCCAGCTCATCTATAGCGGGGGCATCCTACGAGCAGTACTTC; cdr3_aa: CASSSIAGASYEQYF
v_call: TRBV13; cdr3_length: 17; d_call: TRBD1; j_call: TRBJ1-2; clone_size: .; cdr3_nt: TGTGCCAGCAGCCAGCGGGACAGGGGGGTCTCTAACTATGGCTACACCTTC; cdr3_aa: CASSQRDRGVSNYGYTF
v_call: TRBV24-1; cdr3_length: 13; d_call: .; j_call: TRBJ2-3; clone_size: many; cdr3_nt: TGTGCCACCAGTGGCAGGGTCACAGATACGCAGTATTTT; cdr3_aa: CATSGRVTDTQYF
v_call: TRBV4-1; cdr3_length: 13; d_call: .; j_call: TRBJ2-7; clone_size: .; cdr3_nt: TGCGCCAGCAGCCAACAATTTGCCTACGAGCAGTACTTC; cdr3_aa: CASSQQFAYEQYF
v_call: TRBV6-2/TRBV6-3; cdr3_length: 16; d_call: .; j_call: TRBJ1-2; clone_size: many; cdr3_nt: TGTGCCAGCAGTTACCCTCAAAGGCCACCAATCAATGGCTACACCTTC; cdr3_aa: CASSYPQRPPINGYTF
v_call: TRBV5-4; cdr3_length: 14; d_call: .; j_call: TRBJ2-3; clone_size: few; cdr3_nt: TGTGCCAGCAGCTTGCCTACCCGGACAGATACGCAGTATTTT; cdr3_aa: CASSLPTRTDTQYF
v_call: TRBV4-1; cdr3_length: 13; d_call: .; j_call: TRBJ2-3; clone_size: .; cdr3_nt: TGCGCCAACAGCGTCCTATTTGCCGCTACGCAGTATTTT; cdr3_aa: CANSVLFAATQYF
v_call: TRBV16; cdr3_length: 15; d_call: TRBD1; j_call: TRBJ2-1; clone_size: many; cdr3_nt: TGTGCCAGCAGCCAACGGACAGGGGCTTACAATGAGCAGTTCTTC; cdr3_aa: CASSQRTGAYNEQFF
v_call: TRBV28; cdr3_length: 18; d_call: .; j_call: TRBJ2-3; clone_size: few; cdr3_nt: TGTGCCAGCAACTGGTTAGGGGGGAGCGTTGATGTCACAGATACGCAGTATTTT; cdr3_aa: CASNWLGGSVDVTDTQYF
v_call: TRBV6-6; cdr3_length: 13; d_call: TRBD1; j_call: TRBJ1-1; clone_size: few; cdr3_nt: TGTGCCAGCAGTGTCGACAGGGAGGTGAAAGCTTTCTTT; cdr3_aa: CASSVDREVKAFF
v_call: TRBV11-2; cdr3_length: 15; d_call: .; j_call: TRBJ2-4; clone_size: many; cdr3_nt: TGTGCCAGCAGTCTAACTCGGGTAGCCAAAAACATTCAGTACTTC; cdr3_aa: CASSLTRVAKNIQYF
v_call: TRBV9; cdr3_length: 13; d_call: .; j_call: TRBJ1-1; clone_size: few; cdr3_nt: TGTGCCAGCAGCCCCAACGGGGACACTGAAGCTTTCTTT; cdr3_aa: CASSPNGDTEAFF
v_call: TRBV6-2/TRBV6-3; cdr3_length: 18; d_call: .; j_call: TRBJ1-6; clone_size: many; cdr3_nt: TGTGCCAGCACTGTCTGGGACCCGGCGAGCTCCTATAATTCACCCCTCCACTTT; cdr3_aa: CASTVWDPASSYNSPLHF
v_call: TRBV20-1; cdr3_length: 16; d_call: .; j_call: TRBJ2-1; clone_size: .; cdr3_nt: TGCAGTGCTAAGGCTAGGGGCGGTCTTACCTACAATGAGCAGTTCTTC; cdr3_aa: CSAKARGGLTYNEQFF
v_call: TRBV4-3; cdr3_length: 13; d_call: .; j_call: TRBJ2-7; clone_size: few; cdr3_nt: TGCGCCAGCAGCCAAGATATTACCCACGAGCAGTACTTC; cdr3_aa: CASSQDITHEQYF
v_call: TRBV6-2/TRBV6-3; cdr3_length: 16; d_call: TRBD1; j_call: TRBJ2-3; clone_size: few; cdr3_nt: TGTGCCAGCAGACAATACAGGGGCCAGGTTATAGATACGCAGTATTTT; cdr3_aa: CASRQYRGQVIDTQYF
v_call: TRBV29-1; cdr3_length: 14; d_call: TRBD1; j_call: TRBJ2-1; clone_size: .; cdr3_nt: TGCAGCGTTGAGGACAGGCCCGTGTCCCCTGAGCAGTTCTTC; cdr3_aa: CSVEDRPVSPEQFF
v_call: TRBV20-1; cdr3_length: 15; d_call: .; j_call: TRBJ2-7; clone_size: few; cdr3_nt: TGCAGTGCTAGACCAGCCAGCGGTAATTCCTACGAGCAGTACTTC; cdr3_aa: CSARPASGNSYEQYF
v_call: TRBV29-1; cdr3_length: 9; d_call: .; j_call: TRBJ1-1; clone_size: many; cdr3_nt: TGCAGCGTCGACACTGAAGCTTTCTTT; cdr3_aa: CSVDTEAFF
v_call: TRBV5-4; cdr3_length: 16; d_call: TRBD2; j_call: TRBJ2-1; clone_size: .; cdr3_nt: TGTGCCAGCAGTCCCCCGGGGGGGCGCTCGTACAATGAGCAGTTCTTC; cdr3_aa: CASSPPGGRSYNEQFF
v_call: TRBV7-7; cdr3_length: 15; d_call: .; j_call: TRBJ2-5; clone_size: once; cdr3_nt: TGTGCCAGCAGCCCAGATCGGGGTCTGAGAGAGACCCAGTACTTC; cdr3_aa: CASSPDRGLRETQYF
v_call: TRBV11-2; cdr3_length: 16; d_call: TRBD1; j_call: TRBJ2-7; clone_size: few; cdr3_nt: TGTGCCAGCAGCTTAAGGGGACAGGGGTCCTCCTACGAGCAGTACTTC; cdr3_aa: CASSLRGQGSSYEQYF
v_call: TRBV6-4; cdr3_length: 16; d_call: .; j_call: TRBJ2-2; clone_size: few; cdr3_nt: TGTGCCAGCAGTGTGGAGACTATCTTTAACACCGGGGAGCTGTTTTTT; cdr3_aa: CASSVETIFNTGELFF
v_call: TRBV19; cdr3_length: 14; d_call: TRBD1; j_call: TRBJ2-7; clone_size: many; cdr3_nt: TGTGCCAGTTCCGGGACAGGGGGCTTGCACGAGCAGTACTTC; cdr3_aa: CASSGTGGLHEQYF
v_call: TRBV6-6; cdr3_length: 16; d_call: TRBD1; j_call: TRBJ1-1; clone_size: many; cdr3_nt: TGTGCCAGCAGGCGAGACAGGGTGGTTCTGTGGGATGAAGCTTTCTTT; cdr3_aa: CASRRDRVVLWDEAFF
v_call: TRBV18; cdr3_length: 15; d_call: .; j_call: TRBJ1-2; clone_size: .; cdr3_nt: TGTGCCAGCTCACCACTGAGGACGAATGACTATGGCTACACCTTC; cdr3_aa: CASSPLRTNDYGYTF
v_call: TRBV9; cdr3_length: 17; d_call: TRBD1; j_call: TRBJ2-2; clone_size: many; cdr3_nt: TGTGCCAGCAGCGTAGAGGACAGGGCGTCGAACACCGGGGAGCTGTTTTTT; cdr3_aa: CASSVEDRASNTGELFF